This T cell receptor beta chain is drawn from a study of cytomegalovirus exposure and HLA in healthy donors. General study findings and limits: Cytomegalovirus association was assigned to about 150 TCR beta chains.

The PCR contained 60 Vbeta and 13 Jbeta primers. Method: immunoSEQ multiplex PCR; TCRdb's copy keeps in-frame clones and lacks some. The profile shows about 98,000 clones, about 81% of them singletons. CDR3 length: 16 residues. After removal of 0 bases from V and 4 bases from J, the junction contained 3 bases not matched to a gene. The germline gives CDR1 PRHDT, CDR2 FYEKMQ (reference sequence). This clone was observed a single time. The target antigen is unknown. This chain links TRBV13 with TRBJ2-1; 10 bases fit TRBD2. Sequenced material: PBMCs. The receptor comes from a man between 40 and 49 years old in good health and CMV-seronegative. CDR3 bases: TGTGCCAGCAGCTTAGGCCGGACTAGCGGTTACAATGAGCAGTTCTTC. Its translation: CASSLGRTSGYNEQFF.